The 13 T cell receptor beta chains given below trace back to one sample, sequenced in a study of T cell repertoires in cytomegalovirus infection. TCRdb reprocessed the reads with MiXCR, giving one entry per CDR3 protein. The data contain 680,000 or so distinct CDR3 sequences, 35% of them singletons. The sequencing input was PBMCs. All receptors derive from a human donor in good health (CMV status not recorded). Some clones in this sample may be carry-over from other donors' samples.

Points on this clonotype: Since a much larger clone is just one base distant, this may be a read error. The gene calls are TRBV12-3 or TRBV12-4 and TRBJ2-3, with a tentative D call TRBD2 (7 bases). The CDR3 runs to 16 residues. The CDR3 DNA is TGTGCCAGCAGGGGGGGCGCGCGGGGGACCACAGAGACGCAGTATTTT. Its translation is CASRGGARGTTETQYF.

The rearrangement uses TRBV7-9 and TRBJ1-1; 7 nucleotides match TRBD1. CDR3 length equals 13 residues. Germline V gene lookup returns CDR1 SEHNR and CDR2 FQNEAQ (reference sequence). The V gene end was trimmed by 4 bases and the J gene end by 4 bases; junction bases not matched to a gene: 3. The CDR3 DNA is TGTGCCAGCAGCTCGACAGGGATCACTGAAGCTTTCTTT. It is translated as CASSSTGITEAFF.

The chain combines TRBV4-2 with TRBJ2-5; D is ambiguous. The CDR3 contains 13 residues. Germline CDR1 LGHNA, CDR2 YNFKEQ. Trimming took off 3 bases at V and 5 bases at J, with 10 bases between the two ends. The CDR3, as DNA: TGTGCCAGCAGCCAGGGGTCTAGGGAGACCCAGTACTTC. It is translated as CASSQGSRETQYF.

Comment on this clonotype: The junction differs from germline at one of its ends, possibly a read error. The rearrangement uses TRBV5-1 and TRBJ2-5; 8 nucleotides agree with TRBD1. The CDR3 is 14 residues long. CDR1 is SGHRS and CDR2 is YFSETQ in the germline V gene. The CDR3 here is CASSLETGEESQYF. In DNA, the CDR3 is TGCGCCAGCAGCTTGGAGACAGGGGAAGAGAGCCAGTACTTC.

This clonotype came up a few times. The V gene is TRBV24-1, the J gene TRBJ2-1; the match to TRBD2 covers 11 bases. Germline V CDR1 and CDR2: KGHDR, SFDVKD. The CDR3 covers 15 residues. Trimming at V came to 3 bases and at J to 9 bases, leaving 6 bases not matched to a gene. The CDR3 protein is CATSDATSGIGEQFF. The CDR3 DNA is TGTGCCACCAGTGATGCGACTAGCGGGATTGGTGAGCAGTTCTTC.

For this clonotype: Compared with germline, one end of the junction differs, possibly owing to a read error. The chain couples TRBV10-3 to TRBJ1-1; D is unresolved. The CDR3 is 11 amino acids. CDR1 and CDR2 from the germline V gene are ENHRY and SYGVKD. CDR3 sequence reads: CTIRKDTEAFF. For the CDR3, the DNA is TGTACCATCAGGAAGGACACTGAAGCTTTCTTT.

The chain has TRBV28 and TRBJ1-2; TRBD1 might be the D (6 bases). This CDR3 spans 13 amino acids. Germline loops: CDR1 MDHEN, CDR2 SYDVKM. The germline V and J ends were trimmed by 6 bases and 8 bases, with 16 bases remaining between them. DNA of the CDR3: TGTGCCAGCAGGGGAGGGGGTCCTGACGGCTACACCTTC. This encodes CASRGGGPDGYTF.

V is TRBV11-2 and J is TRBJ2-1; 14 bases map to TRBD2. Germline V gene data show CDR1 as SGHAT and CDR2 as FQNNGV. After removal of 6 bases from V and 8 bases from J, the junction contained 9 bases not matched to a gene. CDR3 length: 16 amino acids. The CDR3 sequence: CASSLGLAGAGHEQFF. As DNA, the CDR3 is TGTGCCAGCAGTTTGGGACTAGCGGGAGCGGGGCATGAGCAGTTCTTC.

The chain employs TRBV20-1 and TRBJ2-7, with D uncertain. V was cut by 7 bases and J by 7 bases, with 11 bases left in between. CDR1 is DFQATT, CDR2 SNEGSKA, per germline (reference sequence). The CDR3 loop spans 10 amino acids. The CDR3 sequence: CSVLAREQYF. DNA for the CDR3: TGCAGTGTATTAGCCCGGGAGCAGTACTTC.

This chain links TRBV19 with TRBJ2-1; D gene ambiguous. Germline V gene lookup returns CDR1 LNHDA and CDR2 SQIVND (reference sequence). The length of the CDR3 is 12 residues. Trimming took off 3 bases at V and 9 bases at J, with 9 bases between the two ends. The CDR3 DNA is TGTGCCAGTAGTATTGGTTTTAGTGAGCAGTTCTTC. Its protein is CASSIGFSEQFF.

This clonotype came up once. The J gene is TRBJ2-7, the V gene TRBV27; perhaps TRBD1 as D (5 bases). V was cut by 7 bases and J by 0 bases, with 22 bases left in between. The CDR3 is made up of 17 amino acids. Per germline, CDR1 MNHEY and CDR2 SMNVEV (reference sequence). The CDR3 here is CASTSLAGQLLSYEQYF. The CDR3 DNA follows: TGTGCCAGCACCTCTCTGGCAGGGCAACTACTCTCCTACGAGCAGTACTTC.

V usage is TRBV9 and J usage is TRBJ2-2; 7 bases match TRBD2. Trimming removed 2 bases from V and 4 bases from J; junction bases left unmatched: 5. Germline lookup yields CDR1 SGDLS and CDR2 YYNGEE. The CDR3 totals 15 residues. CDR3 loop: CASSVSAGATGELFF. The CDR3 DNA reads as TGTGCCAGCAGCGTGTCCGCGGGAGCCACCGGGGAGCTGTTTTTT.

This sequence joins TRBV24-1 and TRBJ1-2, with D unresolved. This CDR3 spans 13 amino acids. Germline-derived CDR1 and CDR2 are KGHDR and SFDVKD. V was pared by 4 bases and J by 4 bases, with 9 bases between. CDR3 residues: CATSEGTAYGYTF. CDR3 sequence (DNA): TGTGCCACCAGTGAAGGTACAGCCTATGGCTACACCTTC.